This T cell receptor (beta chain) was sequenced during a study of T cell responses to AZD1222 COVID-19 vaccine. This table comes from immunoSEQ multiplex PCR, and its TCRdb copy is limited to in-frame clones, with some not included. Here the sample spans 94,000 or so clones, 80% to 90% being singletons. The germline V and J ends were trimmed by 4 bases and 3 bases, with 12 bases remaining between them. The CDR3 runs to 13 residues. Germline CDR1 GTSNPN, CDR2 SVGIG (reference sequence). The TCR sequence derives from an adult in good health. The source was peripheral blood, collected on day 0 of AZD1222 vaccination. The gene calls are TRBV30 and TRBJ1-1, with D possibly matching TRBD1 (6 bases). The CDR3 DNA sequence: TGTGCCTGGACTGAGGGGGGTGACACTGAAGCTTTCTTT. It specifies CAWTEGGDTEAFF.